Listed below are T cell receptor beta chains from one sample, sequenced in a study of T-cell memory formation after mild COVID-19. TCRdb itself ran the 5' RACE reads through MiXCR, one entry per CDR3 protein. Of hundreds of thousands of distinct CDR3 sequences listed, under 20% are singletons. Sequenced input: PBMCs or a T cell subset sorted from them (not recorded which). These receptors came from a man aged 18 to 35 who had mild COVID-19 (a few samples of this study predate the infection). Cell type and time point are not known. CDR3s include the opening cysteine and the closing phenylalanine or tryptophan. The D gene is left open where the match is weak. Only some rows state a clone size, as once, few, many or a class for expanded clones.

v_gene: TRBV14; abundance: NA; d_gene: NA; j_gene: TRBJ1-2; CDR3aa: CASSQDPQWGFDGYTF; CDR3nt: TGTGCCAGCAGCCAAGATCCTCAATGGGGGTTCGATGGCTACACCTTC
v_gene: TRBV7-2; abundance: NA; d_gene: TRBD1; j_gene: TRBJ1-2; CDR3aa: CASSARQGGYGYTF; CDR3nt: TGTGCCAGCAGCGCCCGACAGGGCGGCTATGGCTACACCTTC
v_gene: TRBV6-4; abundance: once; d_gene: NA; j_gene: TRBJ1-2; CDR3aa: CASSDSSGLRGYTF; CDR3nt: TGTGCCAGCAGTGACTCGTCAGGGCTACGAGGCTACACCTTC
v_gene: TRBV28; abundance: NA; d_gene: TRBD1; j_gene: TRBJ2-5; CDR3aa: CASSTIWGTGEETQYF; CDR3nt: TGTGCCAGCAGTACCATATGGGGGACAGGGGAAGAGACCCAGTACTTC
v_gene: TRBV21-1; abundance: few; d_gene: NA; j_gene: TRBJ1-1; CDR3aa: CASSKANREAFF; CDR3nt: TGTGCCAGCAGCAAAGCGAACCGTGAAGCTTTCTTT
v_gene: TRBV9; abundance: few; d_gene: TRBD2; j_gene: TRBJ2-1; CDR3aa: CASSVASGGLAVNEQFF; CDR3nt: TGTGCCAGCAGCGTAGCTAGCGGGGGCTTGGCAGTGAATGAGCAGTTCTTC
v_gene: TRBV4-3; abundance: many; d_gene: NA; j_gene: TRBJ1-2; CDR3aa: CASSQDNNYGYTF; CDR3nt: TGCGCCAGCAGCCAAGATAACAACTATGGCTACACCTTC
v_gene: TRBV12-3/TRBV12-4; abundance: NA; d_gene: NA; j_gene: TRBJ2-2; CDR3aa: CASSPGDGGELFF; CDR3nt: TGTGCCAGCAGCCCTGGGGACGGCGGGGAGCTGTTTTTT
v_gene: TRBV7-2; abundance: NA; d_gene: NA; j_gene: TRBJ1-5; CDR3aa: CASSREINQPQHF; CDR3nt: TGTGCCAGCAGCCGGGAGATTAATCAGCCCCAGCATTTT
v_gene: TRBV7-2; abundance: few; d_gene: NA; j_gene: TRBJ1-5; CDR3aa: CASSLAFEESNQPQHF; CDR3nt: TGTGCCAGCAGCTTAGCCTTTGAAGAAAGCAATCAGCCCCAGCATTTT